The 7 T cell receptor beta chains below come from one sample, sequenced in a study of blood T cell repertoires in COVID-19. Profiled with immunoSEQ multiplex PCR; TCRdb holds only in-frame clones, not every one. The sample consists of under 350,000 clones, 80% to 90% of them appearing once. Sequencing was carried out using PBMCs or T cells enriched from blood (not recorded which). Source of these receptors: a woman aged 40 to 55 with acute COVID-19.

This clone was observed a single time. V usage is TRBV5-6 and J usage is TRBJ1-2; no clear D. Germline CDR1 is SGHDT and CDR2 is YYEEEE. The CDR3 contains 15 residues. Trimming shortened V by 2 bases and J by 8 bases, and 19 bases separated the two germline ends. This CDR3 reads CASSFIKAGLGGYTF. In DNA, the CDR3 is TGTGCCAGCAGCTTCATTAAGGCAGGACTTGGAGGCTACACCTTC.

The CDR3 DNA follows: TGTGCCAGTAGTATATGGGACACGGATCAGCCCCAGCATTTT. The encoded protein is CASSIWDTDQPQHF. This chain links TRBV19 with TRBJ1-5; TRBD1 might be the D (6 bases). The length of the CDR3 is 14 residues. Germline assignment: CDR1 LNHDA and CDR2 SQIVND (reference sequence). Trimming took off 2 bases at V and 5 bases at J, with 10 bases between the two ends. The full variable domain, rest sourced from reference TRBV19 and TRBJ1-5, is DGGITQSPKYLFRKEGQNVTLSCEQNLNHDAMYWYRQDPGQGLRLIYYSQIVNDFQKGDIAEGYSVSREKKESFPLTVTSAQKNPTAFYLCASSIWDTDQPQHFGDGTRLSIL.

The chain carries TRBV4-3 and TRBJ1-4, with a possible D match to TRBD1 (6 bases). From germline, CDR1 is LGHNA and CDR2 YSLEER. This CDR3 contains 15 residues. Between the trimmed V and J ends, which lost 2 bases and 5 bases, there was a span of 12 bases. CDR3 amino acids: CASSQSSGGNEKLFF. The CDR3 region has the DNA TGCGCCAGCAGCCAAAGTTCGGGGGGCAATGAAAAACTGTTTTTT.

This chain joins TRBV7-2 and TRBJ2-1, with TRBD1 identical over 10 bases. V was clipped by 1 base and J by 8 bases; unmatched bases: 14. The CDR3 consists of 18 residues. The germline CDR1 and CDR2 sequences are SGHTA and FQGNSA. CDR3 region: CASSLEAQLRQGAYEQFF. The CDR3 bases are TGTGCCAGCAGCTTAGAAGCACAACTTCGACAGGGGGCTTATGAGCAGTTCTTC.

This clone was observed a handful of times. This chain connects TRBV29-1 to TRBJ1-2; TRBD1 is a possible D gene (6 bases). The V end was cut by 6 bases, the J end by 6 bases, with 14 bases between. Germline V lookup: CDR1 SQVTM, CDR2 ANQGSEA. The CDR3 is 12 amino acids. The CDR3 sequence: CSVRGGADGYTF. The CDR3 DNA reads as TGCAGCGTCCGAGGGGGGGCAGATGGCTACACCTTC.

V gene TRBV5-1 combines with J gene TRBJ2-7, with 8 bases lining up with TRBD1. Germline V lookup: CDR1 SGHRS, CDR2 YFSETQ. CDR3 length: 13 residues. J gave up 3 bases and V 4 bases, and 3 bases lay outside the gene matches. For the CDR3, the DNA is TGCGCCAGCAGCCACGGACAGGGCTACGAGCAGTACTTC. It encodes CASSHGQGYEQYF.

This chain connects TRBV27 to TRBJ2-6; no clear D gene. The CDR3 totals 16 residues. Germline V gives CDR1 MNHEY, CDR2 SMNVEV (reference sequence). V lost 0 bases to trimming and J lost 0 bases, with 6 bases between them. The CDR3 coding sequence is TGTGCCAGCAGTTTATCCCGCGGCTCTGGGGCCAACGTCCTGACTTTC. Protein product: CASSLSRGSGANVLTF.